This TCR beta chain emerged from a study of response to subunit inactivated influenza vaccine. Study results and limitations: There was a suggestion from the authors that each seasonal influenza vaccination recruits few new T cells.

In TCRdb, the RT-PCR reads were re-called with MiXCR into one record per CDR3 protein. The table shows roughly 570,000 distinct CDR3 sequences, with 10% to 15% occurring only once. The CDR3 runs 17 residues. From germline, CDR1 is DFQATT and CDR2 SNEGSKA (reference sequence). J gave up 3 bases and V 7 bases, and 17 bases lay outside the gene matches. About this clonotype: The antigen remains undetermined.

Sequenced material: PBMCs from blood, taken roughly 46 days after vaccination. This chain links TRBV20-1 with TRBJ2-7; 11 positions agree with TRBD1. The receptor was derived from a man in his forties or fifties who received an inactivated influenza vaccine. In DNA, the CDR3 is TGCAGTGTTCCGGGACAGGGGGTTGGGCGGAGCTACTACGAGCAGTACTTC. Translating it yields CSVPGQGVGRSYYEQYF.